A selection of T cell receptor beta chains follows, all from one sample in a study of beta chain features in type 1 diabetes. Repertoires were generated with immunoSEQ multiplex PCR, while TCRdb's copy carries only in-frame clones and drops some. The sample has 150,000 or so clones, roughly 53% seen once. The sample was Tregs from blood. The origin of the receptors is a man between 18 and 35 years old in good health. CDR3s include the opening cysteine and the closing phenylalanine or tryptophan. Fields, in order: CDR3 DNA, CDR3 protein, V gene, clone size, J gene, D gene. The D gene is left open where the match is weak. Some rows mark clone size as missing; the rest say once, few, many or name a class of expanded clone.

DNA: TGTGCCAGCAGCTCCGGGTTCTATACCTACAATGAGCAGTTCTTC
CDR3: CASSSGFYTYNEQFF
V: TRBV5-4
size: NA
J: TRBJ2-1
D: NA

DNA: TGTGCCAGCAGCGTAGATGTGTCGGACTATGGCTACACCTTC
CDR3: CASSVDVSDYGYTF
V: TRBV9
size: once
J: TRBJ1-2
D: NA

DNA: TGTGCCAGCTCACCAAGCGAACTAGCGGGGGGGAGCTCCTACAATGAGCAGTTCTTC
CDR3: CASSPSELAGGSSYNEQFF
V: TRBV18
size: NA
J: TRBJ2-1
D: TRBD2

DNA: TGTGCCAGCTCACAAAAGACTAGCGGGAGGGTCCGTGAGACCCAGTACTTC
CDR3: CASSQKTSGRVRETQYF
V: TRBV18
size: NA
J: TRBJ2-5
D: TRBD2

DNA: TGTGCCAGCAGCGTAGACAGCTATACTGCAGCTTTCTTT
CDR3: CASSVDSYTAAFF
V: TRBV9
size: NA
J: TRBJ1-1
D: NA

DNA: TGTGCCAGTAGCACCGGGGGTTTCGGGACCTACGAGCAGTACTTC
CDR3: CASSTGGFGTYEQYF
V: TRBV19
size: NA
J: TRBJ2-7
D: NA

DNA: TGTGCCATCAGTGCGCCGCGACAGGGCTACAATGAGCAGTTCTTC
CDR3: CAISAPRQGYNEQFF
V: TRBV10-3
size: few
J: TRBJ2-1
D: TRBD1

DNA: TGTGCCAGCAGCTTACGTTACCTTGGACAGAGTTCATTT
CDR3: CASSLRYLGQSSF
V: TRBV5-6
size: NA
J: TRBJ1-3
D: NA

DNA: TGTGCCAGCAAGGGACAGGTAATCTACGAGCAGTACTTC
CDR3: CASKGQVIYEQYF
V: TRBV6-1
size: NA
J: TRBJ2-7
D: TRBD1

DNA: TGTGCCAGCAGTTTTAGGGACAGCTACGAGCAGTACTTC
CDR3: CASSFRDSYEQYF
V: TRBV28
size: NA
J: TRBJ2-7
D: TRBD1

DNA: TGTGCCAGCAGTTCACAAGGCAATCAGCCCCAGCATTTT
CDR3: CASSSQGNQPQHF
V: TRBV6-5
size: NA
J: TRBJ1-5
D: NA

DNA: TGTGCCAGCAGCGCCACAGGGAACATTCAGTACTTC
CDR3: CASSATGNIQYF
V: TRBV7-3
size: NA
J: TRBJ2-4
D: NA

DNA: TGTGCCAGCAGTGCACAGGGGGTGGCTTTCTTT
CDR3: CASSAQGVAFF
V: TRBV28
size: NA
J: TRBJ1-1
D: TRBD1

DNA: TGCGCCAGCAGCCATGCCGACGGGAGGGGTGAAAAACTGTTTTTT
CDR3: CASSHADGRGEKLFF
V: TRBV4-3
size: NA
J: TRBJ1-4
D: NA

DNA: TGTGCCGGACGACTAGCGGGGGCGGATACGCAGTATTTT
CDR3: CAGRLAGADTQYF
V: TRBV2
size: few
J: TRBJ2-3
D: TRBD2

DNA: TGTGCCAGCAGCCTAGCCCCCGGGAACATTCAGTACTTC
CDR3: CASSLAPGNIQYF
V: TRBV11-2
size: NA
J: TRBJ2-4
D: NA

DNA: TGTGCTAGTGGTTTGGTCCGGGACAGGGGTTGGACAGATACGCAGTATTTT
CDR3: CASGLVRDRGWTDTQYF
V: TRBV12-5
size: once
J: TRBJ2-3
D: TRBD1

DNA: TGTGCCAGCAGGAACACAGGGGAGGAAAAACTGTTTTTT
CDR3: CASRNTGEEKLFF
V: TRBV27
size: NA
J: TRBJ1-4
D: TRBD1

DNA: TGTGCTAGTGGTTTGGGGATCACGGGAGTGGGGTACATTGAGCAGTTCTTC
CDR3: CASGLGITGVGYIEQFF
V: TRBV12-5
size: NA
J: TRBJ2-1
D: NA

DNA: TGTGCCAGCAGCAAGGGGACAAGTGGAAACACCATATATTTT
CDR3: CASSKGTSGNTIYF
V: TRBV6-5
size: NA
J: TRBJ1-3
D: NA

DNA: TGCGCCAGCAGCTTGTGGGGCCGGACTATTGGGGCCAACGTCCTGACTTTC
CDR3: CASSLWGRTIGANVLTF
V: TRBV5-1
size: NA
J: TRBJ2-6
D: NA

DNA: TGTGCCAGCAGTGAAGGACGTTGGTTTTACAGGGGAACAGATACGCAGTATTTT
CDR3: CASSEGRWFYRGTDTQYF
V: TRBV6-1
size: NA
J: TRBJ2-3
D: TRBD1

DNA: TGCAGCGTTGACAGGCCACTAGCGGGGGCTGACAATGAGCAGTTCTTC
CDR3: CSVDRPLAGADNEQFF
V: TRBV29-1
size: few
J: TRBJ2-1
D: TRBD2